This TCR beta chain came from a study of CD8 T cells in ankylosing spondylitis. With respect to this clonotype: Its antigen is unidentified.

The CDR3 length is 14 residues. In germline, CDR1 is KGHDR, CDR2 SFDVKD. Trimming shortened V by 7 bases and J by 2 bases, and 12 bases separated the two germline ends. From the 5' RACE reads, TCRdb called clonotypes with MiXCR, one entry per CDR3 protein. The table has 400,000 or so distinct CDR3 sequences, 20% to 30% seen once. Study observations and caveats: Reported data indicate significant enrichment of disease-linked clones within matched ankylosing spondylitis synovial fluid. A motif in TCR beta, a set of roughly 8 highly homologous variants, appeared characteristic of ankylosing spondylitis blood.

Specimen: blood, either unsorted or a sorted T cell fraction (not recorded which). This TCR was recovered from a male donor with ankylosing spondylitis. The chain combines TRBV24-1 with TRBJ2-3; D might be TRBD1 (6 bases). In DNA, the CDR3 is TGTGCCACCAGGGGACACTGGCTCACAGATACGCAGTATTTT. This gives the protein CATRGHWLTDTQYF.